The 31 T cell receptor beta chains listed next were all sequenced from one sample in a study of T cells in women clearing cervical HPV infection. Only in-frame clones appear in the TCRdb table, and some are missing; sequencing was by immunoSEQ multiplex PCR. This sample's clone table lists tens of thousands of clones. The sequencing sample was made of blood buffy coat. These receptors all come from a woman aged 18-69 years with a cervical HPV16 infection that either progressed to CIN3+ or cleared (not recorded which).

About this clone itself: Sequencing ends 3 residues short of the CDR3 end; the germline J gene provides the rest. The rearrangement joins TRBV30 to TRBJ2-2, with a tentative D call TRBD1 (7 bases). CDR1 is GTSNPN, CDR2 SVGIG, per germline (reference sequence). The CDR3 length is 13 residues. The CDR3 bases that were read are TGTGCCTGGAGTCGGCAGGGGGACTCACCG. This encodes CAWSRQGDSP. The whole CDR3 region reads CAWSRQGDSPLFF.

Concerning this clone: The read ends 3 residues early relative to the CDR3; the germline J gene fills the gap. The V gene is TRBV4-1, the J gene TRBJ2-3; D ambiguous. The CDR3 has 11 residues. Germline CDR1 is MGHRA and CDR2 is YSYEKL. This CDR3 is CASSQEQTQYF. CDR3 bases read: TGCGCCAGCAGCCAAGAACAGACG.

Concerning this clone: The CDR3 goes on 3 residues after the read ends, and that part is filled in from the germline J gene. This chain uses TRBV27 with TRBJ2-7; TRBD2 agrees at 13 bases. The germline CDR1 and CDR2 sequences are MNHEY and SMNVEV (reference sequence). This CDR3 is 15 amino acids long. The ends lost 6 bases at V and 4 bases at J; junction bases unmatched: 6. This CDR3 is CASRQGTSGIYEQYF. The sequenced part of the CDR3 DNA is TGTGCCAGCAGACAGGGGACTAGCGGGATTTACGAG.

In regard to this clone: The read ends 3 residues before the CDR3 terminus; that terminus is restored from the germline J gene. The rearrangement links TRBV19 to TRBJ2-2; 13 positions agree with TRBD2. The CDR3 totals 16 residues. Germline values: CDR1 LNHDA, CDR2 SQIVND (reference sequence). Losses at the gene ends were 4 bases for V and 6 bases for J; bases not matched to a gene: 5. CDR3 sequence: CASSKIGTSGAGELFF. CDR3 bases read: TGTGCCAGTAGTAAAATTGGGACTAGCGGGGCCGGGGAG.

As concerns this clone: Read data end 3 residues before the CDR3 end; the end is taken from the germline J gene. This chain links TRBV6-2 or TRBV6-3 with TRBJ2-2; D not resolved. Germline-derived CDR1 and CDR2 are MNHEY and SVGEGT. The CDR3 loop spans 15 amino acids. Here the CDR3 reads CASSSEVLVREKLFF. CDR3 DNA, as far as it was read: TGTGCCAGCAGTTCTGAAGTTCTGGTCAGAGAAAAG.

CDR3 loop: CASSITAGREAFF. Incomplete CDR3 DNA: TGTGCCAGTAGTATCACGGCAGGGAGGGAA. This chain connects TRBV19 to TRBJ1-1; D might be TRBD1 (5 bases). The read stops 3 residues short of the end of the CDR3; the missing end is completed from the germline J gene. This CDR3 has 13 amino acids. Germline CDR1 reads LNHDA; CDR2 reads SQIVND (reference sequence).

The CDR3 region is CASSMRTGGRNGYTF. The part of the CDR3 DNA that was read is TGTGCCAGTAGTATGAGGACAGGGGGCAGGAATGGC. The V and J genes are TRBV19 and TRBJ1-2, with 11 positions matching TRBD1. The DNA ends 3 residues before the CDR3 does, and the rest of the CDR3 is filled in from the germline J gene. This CDR3 spans 15 amino acids. Germline trimming cut 3 bases from V and 6 bases from J; bases unmatched to any gene: 6. CDR1 is LNHDA, CDR2 SQIVND, per germline (reference sequence).

A word on this clone: The sequenced fragment ends 3 residues before the CDR3 boundary, so the rest is inferred from the germline J gene. This rearrangement joins TRBV20-1 to TRBJ2-3; 9 bases line up with TRBD2. CDR3 length: 13 amino acids. Trimming at V came to 6 bases and at J to 4 bases, leaving 5 bases not matched to a gene. Germline V gene sequence: CDR1 DFQATT, CDR2 SNEGSKA (reference sequence). The CDR3 protein is CSARSGGSDTQYF. The CDR3 bases that were read are TGCAGTGCCCGAAGCGGGGGGTCAGATACG.

A note on this clone: Read coverage stops 3 residues before the CDR3 terminus; the germline J gene supplies the remainder. V and J are TRBV5-1 and TRBJ2-5; 7 positions agree with TRBD1. Germline CDR1 SGHRS, CDR2 YFSETQ. The V segment lost 4 bases and the J segment 0 bases; nucleotides outside the gene matches: 6. There are 15 residues in the CDR3. Incomplete CDR3 DNA: TGCGCCAGCAGCGTAGGGGGACAGTACCAAGAGACC. It yields the protein CASSVGGQYQET. The whole CDR3 reads CASSVGGQYQETQYF.

In regard to this clone: Read coverage stops 3 residues before the CDR3 terminus; the germline J gene supplies the remainder. The chain combines TRBV7-3 with TRBJ1-1, with 9 bases aligning to TRBD1. Germline V lookup: CDR1 SGHTA, CDR2 FQGTGA. J was trimmed by 2 bases and V by 6 bases; bases with no gene match: 4. This CDR3 is 14 amino acids long. The CDR3 DNA, read in part, is TGTGCCAGCAGGACAGGGGGAATTAACACTGAA. Translation: CASRTGGINTE. The full CDR3 protein reads CASRTGGINTEAFF.

With respect to this clone: The read falls 3 residues short of the CDR3 end, and the missing part is taken from the germline J gene. The chain employs TRBV5-5 and TRBJ1-1; D is unresolved. The ends were cut back, 2 bases at V and 0 bases at J, with 5 bases in the middle. CDR3 length equals 13 residues. Germline CDR1 reads SGHKS; CDR2 reads YYEKEE (reference sequence). Partial CDR3 DNA: TGTGCCAGCAGCTTTTCTGTGAACACTGAA. It translates to CASSFSVNTE. The full CDR3 is CASSFSVNTEAFF.

The sequenced part of the CDR3 DNA is TGTGCCAGCAGCCCCACAGGGTACTATGGT. As protein: CASSPTGYYG. The entire CDR3 reads CASSPTGYYGQYF. V gene TRBV7-9 combines with J gene TRBJ2-4, with a weak D call TRBD1 (6 bases). The read terminates 3 residues ahead of where the CDR3 ends, so the germline J gene completes it. The CDR3 length is 13 residues. Germline V CDR1 and CDR2: SEHNR, FQNEAQ (reference sequence). Full variable domain (remainder filled in from reference TRBV7-9 and TRBJ2-4): DTGVSQNPRHKITKRGQNVTFRCDPISEHNRLYWYRQTLGQGPEFLTYFQNEAQLEKSRLLSDRFSAERPKGSFSTLEIQRTEQGDSAMYLCASSPTGYYGQYFGAGTRLSVL.

Details on this clone: The read ends 3 residues early relative to the CDR3; the germline J gene fills the gap. This chain connects TRBV28 to TRBJ2-3; D may be TRBD2 (5 bases). CDR3 length equals 12 residues. Germline V lookup: CDR1 MDHEN, CDR2 SYDVKM. Trimming removed 5 bases at V and 3 bases at J, with 6 bases between. The CDR3 region is CASSLATDTQYF. The CDR3 DNA, read in part, is TGTGCCAGCAGTCTAGCAACAGATACG.

As for this clone: The CDR3 end falls 3 residues outside the read, so it is completed with the germline J gene. The chain employs TRBV29-1 and TRBJ1-1, with TRBD1 as a possible D gene (6 bases). The V end was cut by 6 bases, the J end by 4 bases, with 18 bases between. The CDR3 sequence is 14 residues long. Germline V gene sequence: CDR1 SQVTM, CDR2 ANQGSEA. This CDR3 reads CSVSRGGAPTEAFF. Partial CDR3 DNA: TGCAGCGTCTCGAGGGGGGGCGCTCCCACTGAA.

Regarding this clone: The CDR3 is cut off 3 residues early in the read; its end comes from the germline J gene. The V and J genes are TRBV14 and TRBJ2-1, with D possibly being TRBD1 (5 bases). Trimming left V 5 bases short and J 2 bases short, with 7 bases between. Germline values: CDR1 SGHDN, CDR2 FVKESK. The CDR3 is made up of 13 amino acids. The CDR3 DNA, read in part, is TGTGCCAGCAGCTTGGACACCTACAATGAG. Amino acids: CASSLDTYNE. The full CDR3 protein reads CASSLDTYNEQFF.

CDR3 sequence: CASSRKDSLQETQYF. The sequenced part of the CDR3 DNA is TGTGCCAGCAGCAGGAAGGACAGTCTACAAGAGACG. V gene TRBV5-4 combines with J gene TRBJ2-3; D is perhaps TRBD1 (6 bases). The DNA ends 3 residues before the CDR3 does, and the rest of the CDR3 is filled in from the germline J gene. The CDR3 runs 15 residues. Germline V gives CDR1 SGHNT, CDR2 YYREEE (reference sequence).

In regard to this clone: The read stops 3 residues short of the end of the CDR3; the missing end is completed from the germline J gene. V usage is TRBV20-1 and J usage is TRBJ1-6; D is possibly TRBD1 (5 bases). CDR3 length equals 14 residues. Germline-derived CDR1 and CDR2 are DFQATT and SNEGSKA (reference sequence). The germline V and J ends were trimmed by 5 bases and 9 bases, with 17 bases remaining between them. CDR3: CSASTGDVISPLHF. CDR3 bases read: TGCAGTGCTTCGACGGGGGATGTGATTTCACCC.

A remark on this clone: The read falls 3 residues short of the CDR3 end, and the missing part is taken from the germline J gene. The rearrangement uses TRBV5-1 and TRBJ1-1; TRBD1 matches 11 bases. The trim removed 1 base at V and 4 bases at J, leaving 3 bases unmatched. From germline, CDR1 is SGHRS and CDR2 YFSETQ. The CDR3 runs to 15 residues. CDR3 DNA (partial): TGCGCCAGCAGCTTGCAGGGACAGGGGGGCACTGAA. Translation gives CASSLQGQGGTE. The CDR3, in full, reads CASSLQGQGGTEAFF.

Worth noting for this clone: The DNA ends 3 residues before the CDR3 does, and the rest of the CDR3 is filled in from the germline J gene. The rearrangement links TRBV5-1 to TRBJ2-4; 12 bases map to TRBD2. The CDR3 runs 14 residues. Germline V gene sequence: CDR1 SGHRS, CDR2 YFSETQ. CDR3 DNA, as far as it was read: TGCGCCAGCAGCCCGACTAGCGGGGGCCAATTT. The encoded protein is CASSPTSGGQF. The full-length CDR3 reads as CASSPTSGGQFQYF.

As concerns this clone: Read coverage stops 3 residues before the CDR3 terminus; the germline J gene supplies the remainder. V usage is TRBV20-1 and J usage is TRBJ2-3; D may be TRBD2 (6 bases). Germline-derived CDR1 and CDR2 are DFQATT and SNEGSKA (reference sequence). V lost 6 bases and J lost 1, with 14 bases in between. The CDR3 spans 14 residues. Incomplete CDR3 DNA: TGCAGTGCCGTACCGGGACTGGGCACAGATACG. It encodes CSAVPGLGTDT. In full, the CDR3 is CSAVPGLGTDTQYF.

Note on this clone: The read ends 3 residues shy of where the CDR3 ends; the end is completed using the germline J gene. V usage is TRBV19 and J usage is TRBJ1-1; 8 nucleotides match TRBD1. After removal of 4 bases from V and 6 bases from J, the junction contained 7 bases not matched to a gene. Germline assignment: CDR1 LNHDA and CDR2 SQIVND (reference sequence). The CDR3 totals 14 residues. This CDR3 is CASSTRTGFAEAFF. The sequenced part of the CDR3 DNA is TGTGCCAGTAGTACGCGGACAGGGTTCGCTGAA.

With respect to this clone: The CDR3 end falls 3 residues outside the read, so it is completed with the germline J gene. V usage is TRBV6-1 and J usage is TRBJ1-1, with 8 bases that match TRBD1. This CDR3 is built from 15 residues. Germline V lookup: CDR1 MNHNS, CDR2 SASEGT. J gave up 1 base and V 4 bases, and 5 bases lay outside the gene matches. The CDR3 loop is CASSARQGRNTEAFF. Incomplete CDR3 DNA: TGTGCCAGCAGTGCCCGACAGGGGAGGAACACTGAA.

In the case of this clone: From the germline J gene comes the end of the CDR3, since the read stops 3 residues before it. The gene calls are TRBV6-1 and TRBJ2-2; TRBD1 aligns across 10 bases. The length of the CDR3 is 15 residues. Germline assignment: CDR1 MNHNS and CDR2 SASEGT. With 4 bases clipped from V and 4 bases from J, the junction kept 3 bases outside the gene matches. The sequenced part of the CDR3 DNA is TGTGCCAGCAGTGGACAGGGGGCTTTCACCGGGGAG. As protein: CASSGQGAFTGE. The entire CDR3 is CASSGQGAFTGELFF.

Worth noting for this clone: Read data end 3 residues before the CDR3 end; the end is taken from the germline J gene. The genes are TRBV27 and TRBJ1-6; 7 bases agree with TRBD1. This CDR3 has 15 amino acids. After removal of 7 bases from V and 7 bases from J, the junction contained 10 bases not matched to a gene. Germline CDR1 and CDR2: MNHEY and SMNVEV (reference sequence). The sequenced CDR3 bases are TGTGCCAGCACCGAGGGGGCAGGGAACAATTCACCC. Translating it yields CASTEGAGNNSP. The whole CDR3 is CASTEGAGNNSPLHF.

About this clone itself: The sequence runs out 3 residues before the end of the CDR3; the remainder is reconstructed from the germline J gene. The rearrangement uses TRBV12-3 or TRBV12-4 and TRBJ2-3, with D perhaps matching TRBD1 (6 bases). V was clipped by 5 bases and J by 3 bases, with 18 bases between them. CDR3 length: 16 amino acids. CDR3 residues: CASSHRRAGETDTQYF. The covered CDR3 bases are TGTGCCAGCAGTCACAGGCGGGCAGGGGAGACAGATACG.

Concerning this clone: The CDR3 end is not reached by the read, which stops 3 residues before it; the germline J gene fills it in. This sequence joins TRBV7-2 and TRBJ1-5; D is unclear. The V and J ends lost 3 bases and 4 bases respectively, with 7 bases between them. CDR3 length equals 13 residues. Germline CDR1 SGHTA, CDR2 FQGNSA. CDR3: CASSFGPNQPQHF. The CDR3 DNA, read in part, is TGTGCCAGCAGCTTTGGCCCTAATCAGCCC.

Comments on this clone: The CDR3 end falls 3 residues outside the read, so it is completed with the germline J gene. This chain links TRBV19 with TRBJ2-3, with TRBD1 matching 10 bases. Unmatched junction bases numbered 7, after V lost 5 bases and J lost 2 bases. Germline V gene lookup returns CDR1 LNHDA and CDR2 SQIVND (reference sequence). The CDR3 length is 16 residues. CDR3 bases read: TGTGCCAGTAGTTTCGGACAGGGGGTAGCCACAGATACG. Translation gives CASSFGQGVATDT. The CDR3 in full is CASSFGQGVATDTQYF. The full variable domain, rest sourced from reference TRBV19 and TRBJ2-3, is DGGITQSPKYLFRKEGQNVTLSCEQNLNHDAMYWYRQDPGQGLRLIYYSQIVNDFQKGDIAEGYSVSREKKESFPLTVTSAQKNPTAFYLCASSFGQGVATDTQYFGPGTRLTVL.

Notes on this clone: Read sequence stops 3 residues before the CDR3 end, and the germline J gene provides the missing end. The chain is built from TRBV19 and TRBJ2-2, with D tentatively TRBD1 (6 bases). The CDR3 is 16 residues long. Germline loops: CDR1 LNHDA, CDR2 SQIVND (reference sequence). Partial CDR3 DNA: TGTGCCAGTAGGGACAGCAGGAGCTCCTATAATTCACCG. This gives the protein CASRDSRSSYNSP. The full CDR3 reads CASRDSRSSYNSPLFF.

On this clone: The read finishes 3 residues shy of the CDR3 end, and the germline J gene is used to complete it. The rearrangement uses TRBV2 and TRBJ2-3; 13 positions agree with TRBD2. The V gene's germline CDR1 is SNHLY and CDR2 FYNNEI. V shed 5 bases and J 7 bases; nucleotides not matched to a gene: 6. The CDR3 sequence is 15 residues long. The DNA read from the CDR3 is TGTGCCAGCAGTCCGGGACTAGCGGGGATTCATACG. It yields the protein CASSPGLAGIHT. The full CDR3 sequence reads CASSPGLAGIHTQYF.

In the case of this clone: Coverage ceases 3 residues before the CDR3 finishes, and the germline J gene fills in the end. The J gene is TRBJ2-3, the V gene TRBV5-4; D may be TRBD1 (6 bases). The CDR3 contains 15 residues. Per the germline V gene, CDR1 is SGHNT and CDR2 is YYREEE (reference sequence). The part of the CDR3 DNA that was read is TGTGCCAGCAGCTTGGCCCAGCAGGGGATGGAGACG. This gives the protein CASSLAQQGMET. In full, the CDR3 reads CASSLAQQGMETQYF. The whole variable domain, remainder taken from reference TRBV5-4 and TRBJ2-3, is ETGVTQSPTHLIKTRGQQVTLRCSSQSGHNTVSWYQQALGQGPQFIFQYYREEENGRGNFPPRFSGLQFPNYSSELNVNALELDDSALYLCASSLAQQGMETQYFGPGTRLTVL.

Points on this clone: The CDR3 end falls 3 residues outside the read, so it is completed with the germline J gene. The chain has TRBV7-9 and TRBJ2-7, with D unclear. Germline lookup yields CDR1 SEHNR and CDR2 FQNEAQ (reference sequence). V gave up 3 bases and J gave up 0 bases, with 9 bases separating them. The CDR3 is 14 amino acids. Incomplete CDR3 DNA: TGTGCCAGCAGCTTCGGCCAGGCCTCCTACGAG. Protein sequence: CASSFGQASYE. The whole CDR3 is CASSFGQASYEQYF.